The source of this T cell receptor (beta chain) is a study of T-cell reconstitution after alpha-beta-depleted transplantation in children. Unique molecular identifiers featured in how the TCRbeta library was prepared. TCRdb redid the calling of the PCR reads with MiXCR, one entry per CDR3 protein. The sample carries around 440,000 distinct CDR3 sequences, roughly 10% recorded once. This clonotype was detected ten times or more. The antigen is undetermined. The CDR3 runs 18 residues. Germline trimming cut 3 bases from V and 8 bases from J; bases unmatched to any gene: 15. Study observations and caveats: High day-60 TCRbeta diversity in some patients came from surviving recipient T cells and thymic progenitors. Among T cells one year after transplant, newly produced cells accounted for most counts and diversity. About two months after transplant, alpha-beta T cells reportedly came from several hundred expanded graft clones.

This receptor was identified in a child aged 2 to 15 with inherited bone marrow failure, due to receive a stem cell transplant. This specimen was PBMCs, taken before TCRalphabeta/CD19-depleted stem cell transplant. The chain uses TRBV12-3 or TRBV12-4 and TRBJ2-1, with TRBD2 matching 11 bases. In DNA form, the CDR3 reads TGTGCCAGCAGTTTTGGCCTGACTAGCGGGGCCCCTGTGGATGAGCAGTTCTTC. As protein: CASSFGLTSGAPVDEQFF.